This is a list of T cell receptor beta chains from one sample in a study of read filtering for tumor transcriptome and immune sequencing. TCRdb re-called the reads with MiXCR, one entry per CDR3 protein. The repertoire includes fewer than 150,000 distinct CDR3 sequences, approximately 12% of them detected once, and around 10% sits in the top ten. Sequenced material: a population of CD138-negative cells sorted from bone marrow. The receptor source for this set is a donor at least 40 years old with multiple myeloma. Each CDR3 is given with its conserved first and last residue. Each record gives: J gene, D gene, clone size, V gene, CDR3 DNA, CDR3 protein. The D gene is left open where the match is weak. The listing skips clone size in some rows; elsewhere it reads once, few, many or a size class.

j_call: TRBJ2-3; d_call: NA; clone_size: few; v_call: TRBV6-5; cdr3_nt: TGTGTCAGCAGTTCGCTCGGGGCCACTACGGTGGGACAGTATTTT; cdr3_aa: CVSSSLGATTVGQYF
j_call: TRBJ1-1; d_call: NA; clone_size: many; v_call: TRBV30; cdr3_nt: TGTGCCTGGAGAAGAGTGAACACTGAAGCTTTCTTT; cdr3_aa: CAWRRVNTEAFF
j_call: TRBJ2-1; d_call: NA; clone_size: many; v_call: TRBV6-1; cdr3_nt: TGTGCCAGCAGTGAAGCGCTTCCATACAATGAGCAGTTCTTC; cdr3_aa: CASSEALPYNEQFF
j_call: TRBJ2-6; d_call: NA; clone_size: many; v_call: TRBV29-1; cdr3_nt: TGCAGCGTTGAAGGGGAATCTGGGGCCAACGTCCTGACTTTC; cdr3_aa: CSVEGESGANVLTF
j_call: TRBJ1-2; d_call: TRBD1; clone_size: NA; v_call: TRBV14; cdr3_nt: TGTGCCGGCAGCCCCCTGACAGGGTATAGCTACACCTTC; cdr3_aa: CAGSPLTGYSYTF
j_call: TRBJ1-5; d_call: TRBD1; clone_size: few; v_call: TRBV28; cdr3_nt: TGTGCCAGCGAGGACAGGGTAGGGCCACGATATAGCAATCAGCCCCAGCATTTT; cdr3_aa: CASEDRVGPRYSNQPQHF
j_call: TRBJ2-3; d_call: NA; clone_size: many; v_call: TRBV12-3/TRBV12-4; cdr3_nt: TGTGCCAGCAGTTTAAGTGCCTACCCAGATACGCAGTATTTT; cdr3_aa: CASSLSAYPDTQYF
j_call: TRBJ2-1; d_call: TRBD2; clone_size: many; v_call: TRBV5-6; cdr3_nt: TGTGCCAGCAGCAGCGGACTAGCGGGGGACCTCAATGAGCAGTTCTTC; cdr3_aa: CASSSGLAGDLNEQFF
j_call: TRBJ2-1; d_call: TRBD2; clone_size: many; v_call: TRBV3-1; cdr3_nt: TGTGCCAGCAGCCAAGATCTCGGACTAGTAGGCTACAATGAGCAGTTCTTC; cdr3_aa: CASSQDLGLVGYNEQFF
j_call: TRBJ2-5; d_call: NA; clone_size: NA; v_call: TRBV5-1; cdr3_nt: TGCGCCAGCCGCCCGGACAGCCCGATAGAGACCCAGTACTTC; cdr3_aa: CASRPDSPIETQYF
j_call: TRBJ1-2; d_call: NA; clone_size: few; v_call: TRBV30; cdr3_nt: TGTGCCTGGAGTGTAGGGACACGTAACTATGGCTACACCTTC; cdr3_aa: CAWSVGTRNYGYTF
j_call: TRBJ2-2; d_call: NA; clone_size: few; v_call: TRBV2; cdr3_nt: TGTGCCAGCAGTGAGGAAGCGGGCTACGGGGAGCTGTTTTTT; cdr3_aa: CASSEEAGYGELFF
j_call: TRBJ2-3; d_call: NA; clone_size: few; v_call: TRBV5-1; cdr3_nt: TGCGCCAGCAGCTCCCGAGAGGGCAGCACAGATACGCAGTATTTT; cdr3_aa: CASSSREGSTDTQYF
j_call: TRBJ2-1; d_call: TRBD2; clone_size: many; v_call: TRBV11-2; cdr3_nt: TGTGCCAGCAGCTCCGGGACTAGCGGGCTTTTAGATGAGCAGTTCTTC; cdr3_aa: CASSSGTSGLLDEQFF
j_call: TRBJ2-1; d_call: TRBD1; clone_size: many; v_call: TRBV29-1; cdr3_nt: TGCAGCTCCCCGGGACAGGGGAGCTCCTACAATGAGCAGTTCTTC; cdr3_aa: CSSPGQGSSYNEQFF
j_call: TRBJ2-3; d_call: NA; clone_size: NA; v_call: TRBV6-2/TRBV6-3; cdr3_nt: TGTGTCAGCAGTTACACGTCCGGCGACGTCCCCACAGATACGCAGTATTTT; cdr3_aa: CVSSYTSGDVPTDTQYF
j_call: TRBJ2-2; d_call: NA; clone_size: many; v_call: TRBV6-1; cdr3_nt: TGTGCCAGCAGTGAAATTGGTCCGCCCGGGGAGCTGTTTTTT; cdr3_aa: CASSEIGPPGELFF
j_call: TRBJ1-1; d_call: NA; clone_size: many; v_call: TRBV7-2; cdr3_nt: TGTGCCAGCAGCTCGTTAGGGGGAGACACTGAAGCTTTCTTT; cdr3_aa: CASSSLGGDTEAFF
j_call: TRBJ2-1; d_call: TRBD2; clone_size: many; v_call: TRBV7-8; cdr3_nt: TGTGCCAGCAGCTTGGCCGGGACTAGCGACAATGAGCAGTTCTTC; cdr3_aa: CASSLAGTSDNEQFF
j_call: TRBJ2-3; d_call: NA; clone_size: NA; v_call: TRBV7-3; cdr3_nt: TGTGCCAGCAGCTTACTGCCTAGCACAGATACGCAGTATTTT; cdr3_aa: CASSLLPSTDTQYF